These 14 T cell receptor beta chains were all obtained from the same sample, sequenced in a study of OX40 agonist ivuxolimab in advanced cancers. The assay was immunoSEQ multiplex PCR, and TCRdb's table has in-frame clones only and misses some. The table includes 9,500 to 15,000 clones, around 80% detected once. This specimen was CD4+ or CD8+ T cells sorted from blood, taken in a trial of the OX40 agonist ivuxolimab. The source is an adult with an advanced solid tumor such as melanoma, head and neck, liver or kidney cancer.

The CDR3 loop is CASSRGGARGAFF. The DNA of the CDR3 is TGTGCCAGCAGCCGGGGGGGCGCCAGGGGAGCTTTCTTT. The chain is built from TRBV6-5 and TRBJ1-1; possible D gene TRBD1, 6 bases. Trimming cost V 6 bases and J 10 bases, with 18 bases left between them. From germline, CDR1 is MNHEY and CDR2 SVGAGI. The CDR3 is made up of 13 amino acids.

V gene TRBV27 combines with J gene TRBJ2-6; D is unresolved. Per the germline V gene, CDR1 is MNHEY and CDR2 is SMNVEV (reference sequence). The length of the CDR3 is 13 residues. The ends were cut back, 0 bases at V and 3 bases at J, with 0 bases in the middle. The CDR3 is CASSLSGANVLTF. The CDR3 DNA reads TGTGCCAGCAGTTTATCTGGGGCCAACGTCCTGACTTTC.

The gene calls are TRBV13 and TRBJ2-1; 12 bases are a match to TRBD2. CDR1 and CDR2 (germline): PRHDT, FYEKMQ (reference sequence). The CDR3 extends over 15 amino acids. V trimming: 5 bases; J trimming: 9 bases; junction bases outside the gene matches: 8. Here the CDR3 DNA reads TGTGCCAGCAGCGGTCGGCTAGCGGGAGGGAGTGAGCAGTTCTTC. Amino acid sequence: CASSGRLAGGSEQFF.

The rearrangement joins TRBV30 to TRBJ2-7; 13 positions agree with TRBD2. Per the germline V gene, CDR1 is GTSNPN and CDR2 is SVGIG (reference sequence). CDR3 length: 14 residues. The V and J ends lost 6 bases and 2 bases, in that order; junction bases with no gene match: 4. The CDR3: CACRTSGSPYEQYF. As DNA, the CDR3 is TGTGCCTGTAGGACTAGCGGGAGTCCCTACGAGCAGTACTTC.

This chain uses TRBV9 with TRBJ2-3; 11 positions agree with TRBD1. Per the germline V gene, CDR1 is SGDLS and CDR2 is YYNGEE. The CDR3 totals 13 residues. V shed 5 bases, J shed 4 bases, and the junction held 0 bases outside the gene matches. The CDR3 region has the DNA TGTGCCAGCAGGGGACAGGGGGCAGATACGCAGTATTTT. Translated: CASRGQGADTQYF.

CDR3 sequence reads: CASSQGHNTEAFF. The CDR3 DNA is TGCGCCAGCAGCCAAGGGCATAACACTGAAGCTTTCTTT. This chain joins TRBV4-1 and TRBJ1-1; D ambiguous. Germline assignment: CDR1 MGHRA and CDR2 YSYEKL. Trimming pared 1 base from V and 2 bases from J, leaving 5 bases between. The CDR3 is 13 residues long.

This clone was recorded a few times. The CDR3 bases are TGTGCCACCAGCAGAGAGACGGGACAGGGGAGCGAGCAGTACTTC. It specifies CATSRETGQGSEQYF. The gene calls are TRBV15 and TRBJ2-7; 10 nucleotides agree with TRBD1. Germline loops: CDR1 LNHNV, CDR2 YYDKDF (reference sequence). V shed 0 bases, J shed 6 bases, and the junction held 5 bases outside the gene matches. The CDR3 is 15 residues long.

This chain joins TRBV19 and TRBJ1-2; 8 bases agree with TRBD1. Germline values: CDR1 LNHDA, CDR2 SQIVND (reference sequence). With V trimmed by 0 bases and J by 1 base, 10 bases remained unmatched. This CDR3 has 18 residues. The CDR3 nucleotides are TGTGCCAGTAGTATAGATCCACGGACAGGGTGGAGTAACTATGGCTACACCTTC. Protein sequence: CASSIDPRTGWSNYGYTF.

The chain links TRBV6-5 to TRBJ2-1; possibly TRBD2 for D (6 bases). Trimming cost V 2 bases and J 5 bases, with 7 bases left between them. The CDR3 has 13 amino acids. Germline CDR1 and CDR2: MNHEY and SVGAGI. The DNA for the CDR3 is TGTGCCAGCAGTTACGGGGGGAACAATGAGCAGTTCTTC. It specifies CASSYGGNNEQFF.

Worth noting for this clone: In the same sample, other DNA sequences code for this CDR3. The chain carries TRBV7-9 and TRBJ1-3; D unclear. CDR3 length: 17 residues. Germline CDR1 SEHNR, CDR2 FQNEAQ (reference sequence). Trimming stripped 1 base from V and 0 bases from J, with 13 bases between. CDR3 nucleotide sequence: TGTGCCAGCAGCTTAGTTTCCCGGCCGAGCTCTGGAAACACCATATATTTT. Translated: CASSLVSRPSSGNTIYF.

The chain uses TRBV6-1 and TRBJ1-6; no clear D. V was pared by 7 bases and J by 1 base, with 11 bases between. The CDR3 covers 15 residues. Germline CDR1 and CDR2: MNHNS and SASEGT. CDR3 sequence: CASTNTRSYNSPLHF. The CDR3 DNA follows: TGTGCCAGCACAAACACGAGGTCCTATAATTCACCCCTCCACTTT.

The genes are TRBV4-1 and TRBJ1-1; a possible D gene is TRBD1 (5 bases). The germline gives CDR1 MGHRA, CDR2 YSYEKL. Trimming removed 1 base from V and 1 base from J, with 10 bases in between. The CDR3 length is 15 residues. In nucleotides, the CDR3 is TGCGCCAGCAGCCAAGGGGCAGGACAGAACACTGAAGCTTTCTTT. This encodes CASSQGAGQNTEAFF.

V usage is TRBV4-1 and J usage is TRBJ1-1; tentative D call: TRBD1 (6 bases). Trimming left V 0 bases short and J 6 bases short, with 14 bases between. The CDR3 extends over 15 amino acids. Germline assignment: CDR1 MGHRA and CDR2 YSYEKL. CDR3 region: CASSQETGAVSEAFF. The CDR3 DNA reads TGCGCCAGCAGCCAAGAAACGGGGGCGGTTTCTGAAGCTTTCTTT.

V gene TRBV29-1 combines with J gene TRBJ1-2, with D hard to call. The CDR3 totals 13 residues. The ends were cut back, 0 bases at V and 4 bases at J, with 9 bases in the middle. Germline V gene data show CDR1 as SQVTM and CDR2 as ANQGSEA. CDR3 nucleotides: TGCAGCGTTGAAGAAGGCGCCTCCTATGGCTACACCTTC. Protein: CSVEEGASYGYTF.